This TCR beta chain was captured by sequencing in a study of tumor-infiltrating lymphocytes in primary liver carcinoma (dated by TCRdb to the late 2010s). About the study as a whole: Roughly five patients with histopathologically diagnosed primary liver carcinoma underwent surgical resection in China between late 2015 and 2016. A total of approximately 35 specimens from 5 patients underwent TCRbeta repertoire sequencing, comprising about 25 tumor regions, 5 adjacent noncancerous liver tissues and 5 peripheral blood samples. Each sample produced roughly 3.5 to 7.13 million productive TCRbeta reads, and read depth showed no significant difference between tissue types. Repertoires from technical replicates were highly reproducible, with mean shared-clone rates about 0.88 and correlation coefficients above 0.95. The five patients, three men and two women aged 30 to 69 years, had hepatocellular carcinoma (four) or combined HCC and intrahepatic cholangiocarcinoma (one). The tumors of the five patients were staged as T1-T3 N0M0, with maximum diameters ranging from roughly 4.2 to 10 cm. TCRbeta repertoire sequencing, expression microarrays and whole-exome sequencing were combined in the study across five regions of each liver tumor, with adjacent normal tissue and blood also included. Overall results and qualifications from the work: Only 4 or 5 patients were included in the study, and the authors note that the findings should be validated in a larger study. Because the samples were bulk and unsorted, CD4+ and CD8+ T cell repertoires could not be compared. The top 250 clones made up a significantly larger repertoire fraction in tumors than in blood (p = 0.039). Repertoire overlap was found to be higher between tumor regions (mean approximately 35%) than between tumor-adjacent (about 17%) or tumor-blood (around 15%) pairs, consistent with antigen-driven expansion. Only the TCR beta chain was sequenced, which likely underestimates true repertoire diversity because unpaired alpha chains were not captured.

Starting from approximately 0.5 ug total RNA, TCRbeta-specific cDNA was produced by reverse transcription with a constant-region primer and ProtoScript II reverse transcriptase. Three nested multiplex PCR rounds, following a slightly modified ARM-PCR procedure, were used to build the TCRbeta libraries. Each of the first two PCR rounds ran for about 9 cycles and used multiplex TRBV1-TRBV30 forward primers together with a Cbeta reverse primer. Sample barcodes and Illumina adapters were added in a final 25-cycle PCR with Deep VentR polymerase. Before sequencing, amplicons between 200 and 500 bp were purified from gel using a QIAquick gel extraction kit. TCRbeta amplicons were sequenced on an Illumina HiSeq 2500 with 250-bp paired-end reads. In the paper's pipeline: Reads were quality-trimmed with Trimmomatic v0.33, and paired reads were merged with FLASH v1.2.11 to recover full CDR3 sequences. V, D and J germline segments were assigned to the rearranged TCRbeta sequences using MiGEC v1.2.1b. Clonotype statistics and Shannon-Wiener diversity indices were calculated with VDJtools v1.0.0. Except for diversity analysis, only each sample's 250 most abundant clonotypes were used in subsequent analyses to reduce sampling bias. The raw public reads went through TCRdb reprocessing: fastp at Q25, MiXCR clone calling, in-frame beta chains kept. Each record represents a unique CDR3 protein, reported with the most common genes and DNA among its rows. The V and J calls here are based on TCRdb, not the publication. The sample contains over 250,000 distinct CDR3 sequences, nearly 60% of them found a single time. About 18% of the sample is in the top ten clones.

Worth noting for this clonotype: What this receptor recognizes is not known. Per-nucleotide qualities are absent, and no much larger clonotype sits a single base away.

RNA from unsorted whole blood was extracted with TRIzol reagent, and germline DNA was obtained with the DNeasy Blood & Tissue kit. At the time of sampling, the patients had chronic HBV infection and had not received any treatment. Around 4 milliliters of peripheral blood were collected into K2EDTA tubes before surgery. V is cut by 8 bases and J by 9 bases, and the space between the germline ends is 19 bases. Looking up the germline V gene yields CDR1 SQVTM and CDR2 ANQGSEA. Spanning cysteine to phenylalanine, the CDR3 consists of 12 amino acids. The kept DNA is CDR3 alone, 36 bases in frame from the first base.

The rearrangement combines TRBV29-1 with TRBJ2-5; TRBD2 is perhaps the D gene, given 5 matching bases. Sequenced input: peripheral blood. This clonotype originated in a young woman with primary liver carcinoma and hepatitis B virus infection. The sequenced DNA: TGCAGCACCGGGAAGACGACCGAGGCCCAGTACTTC. It specifies CSTGKTTEAQYF.